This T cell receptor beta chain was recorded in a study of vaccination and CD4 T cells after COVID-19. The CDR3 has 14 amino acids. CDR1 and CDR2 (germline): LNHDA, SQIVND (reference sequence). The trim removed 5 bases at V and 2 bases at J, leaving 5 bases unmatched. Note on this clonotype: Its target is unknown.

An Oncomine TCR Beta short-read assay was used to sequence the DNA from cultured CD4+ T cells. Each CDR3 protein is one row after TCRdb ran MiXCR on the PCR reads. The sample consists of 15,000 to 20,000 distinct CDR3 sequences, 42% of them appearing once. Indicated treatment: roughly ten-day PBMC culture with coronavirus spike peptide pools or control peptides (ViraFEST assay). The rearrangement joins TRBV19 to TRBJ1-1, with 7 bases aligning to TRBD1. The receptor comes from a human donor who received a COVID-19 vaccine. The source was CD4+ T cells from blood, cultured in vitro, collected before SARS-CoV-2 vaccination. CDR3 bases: TGTGCCAGTAGTCCCGGGACAGACAACACTGAAGCTTTCTTT. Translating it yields CASSPGTDNTEAFF.